These 27 T cell receptor beta chains were all obtained from the same sample, sequenced in a study of blood T cell repertoires in COVID-19. Using immunoSEQ multiplex PCR, the repertoire was profiled, and TCRdb retains in-frame clones only, with some absent. In the table there are a few hundred thousand clones, over 75% of which are singletons. Sequenced: PBMCs or T cells enriched from blood (not recorded which). Source of these receptors: a woman aged 40-49 years who had been exposed to COVID-19.

The rearrangement joins TRBV2 to TRBJ1-3, with 8 bases fitting TRBD1. This CDR3 spans 15 amino acids. The germline CDR1 and CDR2 sequences are SNHLY and FYNNEI. V shed 6 bases, J shed 0 bases, and the junction held 4 bases outside the gene matches. The CDR3 region has the DNA TGTGCCAGCAGCGGGACAGGCCTCTCTGGAAACACCATATATTTT. Translating gives CASSGTGLSGNTIYF.

This clone was seen only once. The V call is TRBV2, the J call TRBJ1-5, with 9 bases fitting TRBD1. This CDR3 is built from 16 residues. V lost 0 bases to trimming and J lost 5 bases; unmatched junction nucleotides: 5. The germline V gene has CDR1 SNHLY and CDR2 FYNNEI. This chain's CDR3 is CASSEARGTGHQPQHF. CDR3 in DNA: TGTGCCAGCAGTGAAGCGCGGGGGACAGGGCATCAGCCCCAGCATTTT.

This clone was observed a few times. The V and J genes are TRBV6-5 and TRBJ1-1, with D perhaps TRBD1 (5 bases). The CDR3 is 14 amino acids. The V gene's germline CDR1 is MNHEY and CDR2 SVGAGI. Deletions cut 6 bases from V and 1 base from J, with 12 bases between. The CDR3 DNA is TGTGCCAGCAGAACCGGACATTCGAACACTGAAGCTTTCTTT. Encoded protein: CASRTGHSNTEAFF.

This clone was recorded once. This chain connects TRBV5-4 to TRBJ1-2; 7 bases line up with TRBD1. The germline gives CDR1 SGHNT, CDR2 YYREEE (reference sequence). V gave up 4 bases and J gave up 4 bases; unmatched junction bases: 7. The CDR3 consists of 14 residues. In DNA form, the CDR3 reads TGTGCCAGCAGCAATGGACAGGATCTCTATGGCTACACCTTC. Amino acids: CASSNGQDLYGYTF.

V is TRBV7-8 and J is TRBJ1-2, with D perhaps TRBD1 (6 bases). The CDR3 extends over 13 amino acids. V was cut by 5 bases and J by 4 bases, with 11 bases left in between. Germline CDR1 and CDR2: SGHVS and FQNEAQ. DNA of the CDR3: TGTGCCAGCAGCCCACAGGGTAGCTATGGCTACACCTTC. This codes for CASSPQGSYGYTF. Full variable domain (missing parts from reference TRBV7-8 and TRBJ1-2): GAGVSQSPRYKVAKRGQDVALRCDPISGHVSLFWYQQALGQGPEFLTYFQNEAQLDKSGLPSDRFFAERPEGSVSTLKIQRTQQEDSAVYLCASSPQGSYGYTFGSGTRLTVV.

V usage is TRBV6-5 and J usage is TRBJ2-7, with D possibly being TRBD2 (5 bases). V shed 0 bases and J shed 4 bases, with 10 bases lying between them. This CDR3 has 14 residues. Germline V CDR1 and CDR2: MNHEY, SVGAGI. This chain's CDR3 is CASSYSADSYEQYF. CDR3 nucleotides: TGTGCCAGCAGTTACTCAGCGGATTCTTACGAGCAGTACTTC.

The CDR3 nucleotides read TGTGCCAGCTCACAACAATACACTGAAGCTTTCTTT. The encoded protein is CASSQQYTEAFF. The rearrangement links TRBV18 to TRBJ1-1; D unclear. This CDR3 has 12 amino acids. Germline CDR1 KGHSH, CDR2 LQKENI. V shed 4 bases and J shed 3 bases, with 6 bases lying between them.

The gene calls are TRBV10-3 and TRBJ1-2; 7 positions agree with TRBD1. J gave up 2 bases and V 3 bases, and 6 bases lay outside the gene matches. Germline CDR1 ENHRY, CDR2 SYGVKD. The CDR3 sequence is 15 residues long. The CDR3 DNA sequence: TGTGCCATCAGTGATGATACAGGGGCGAACTATGGCTACACCTTC. Its translation is CAISDDTGANYGYTF.

This clone was picked up one time. This chain connects TRBV19 to TRBJ1-2, with D maybe TRBD1 (6 bases). V lost 5 bases, J lost 7 bases, and 17 bases lay in between. Germline-derived CDR1 and CDR2 are LNHDA and SQIVND (reference sequence). The CDR3 spans 14 residues. This CDR3 reads CASSQTGEYGGYTF. The CDR3 bases are TGTGCCAGTAGTCAGACAGGAGAATACGGTGGCTACACCTTC. The whole variable domain, remainder taken from reference TRBV19 and TRBJ1-2, is DGGITQSPKYLFRKEGQNVTLSCEQNLNHDAMYWYRQDPGQGLRLIYYSQIVNDFQKGDIAEGYSVSREKKESFPLTVTSAQKNPTAFYLCASSQTGEYGGYTFGSGTRLTVV.

V gene TRBV5-6 combines with J gene TRBJ2-3, with D tentatively TRBD1 (6 bases). V lost 3 bases to trimming and J lost 9 bases, with 11 bases between them. Germline V CDR1 and CDR2: SGHDT, YYEEEE. The CDR3 has 12 amino acids. CDR3 in amino acids: CASSWTATTQYF. The CDR3 DNA reads as TGTGCCAGCAGCTGGACAGCGACGACGCAGTATTTT.

The chain employs TRBV6-5 and TRBJ2-5, with 10 bases that match TRBD1. Germline V gene sequence: CDR1 MNHEY, CDR2 SVGAGI. V shed 7 bases, J shed 5 bases, and the junction held 10 bases outside the gene matches. This CDR3 spans 15 amino acids. The CDR3, as DNA: TGTGCCAGCAAACCGGGACAGGGGTTTCTCGAGACCCAGTACTTC. It yields the protein CASKPGQGFLETQYF.

The genes are TRBV5-1 and TRBJ1-3; no clear D gene. Per the germline V gene, CDR1 is SGHRS and CDR2 is YFSETQ. V was clipped by 4 bases and J by 0 bases, with 11 bases between them. The CDR3 spans 15 residues. This CDR3 reads CASSGGPSSGNTIYF. The DNA for the CDR3 is TGCGCCAGCAGCGGAGGGCCCAGCTCTGGAAACACCATATATTTT.

V usage is TRBV7-8 and J usage is TRBJ1-2, with D perhaps matching TRBD1 (5 bases). Trimming shortened V by 5 bases and J by 4 bases, and 11 bases separated the two germline ends. The CDR3 covers 13 residues. In germline, CDR1 is SGHVS, CDR2 FQNEAQ. The CDR3, as DNA: TGTGCCAGCAGCCGAGACAGATCCTATGGCTACACCTTC. Its protein is CASSRDRSYGYTF.

The V call is TRBV15, the J call TRBJ1-5, with unresolved D. V lost 4 bases, J lost 3 bases, and 19 bases lay in between. The germline gives CDR1 LNHNV, CDR2 YYDKDF (reference sequence). CDR3 length: 17 residues. CDR3 protein: CATSNPLDAGNNQPQHF. For the CDR3, the DNA is TGTGCCACCAGCAACCCATTAGACGCGGGGAACAATCAGCCCCAGCATTTT.

The V and J genes are TRBV6-1 and TRBJ1-6; D not certain. V lost 4 bases and J lost 0, with 7 bases in between. Germline V gene sequence: CDR1 MNHNS, CDR2 SASEGT. The CDR3 is 15 amino acids. This CDR3 reads CASSGQLSYNSPLHF. In nucleotides, the CDR3 is TGTGCCAGCAGTGGACAACTCTCCTATAATTCACCCCTCCACTTT.

The chain carries TRBV5-1 and TRBJ2-5, with a weak D call TRBD1 (6 bases). CDR1 is SGHRS and CDR2 is YFSETQ in the germline V gene. With 2 bases removed from V and 5 bases from J, the gap between germline ends came to 10 bases. CDR3 length equals 13 residues. The CDR3 DNA reads TGCGCCAGCAGCTTACAGGGTCGGGAGACCCAGTACTTC. This codes for CASSLQGRETQYF. Supplemented by reference TRBV5-1 and TRBJ2-5, the full variable domain reads KAGVTQTPRYLIKTRGQQVTLSCSPISGHRSVSWYQQTPGQGLQFLFEYFSETQRNKGNFPGRFSGRQFSNSRSEMNVSTLELGDSALYLCASSLQGRETQYFGPGTRLLVL.

The chain uses TRBV19 and TRBJ1-4, with D maybe TRBD1 (6 bases). Germline V gene lookup returns CDR1 LNHDA and CDR2 SQIVND (reference sequence). The length of the CDR3 is 14 residues. V was cut by 6 bases and J by 1 base, with 9 bases left in between. The CDR3 sequence: CASSLQGTNEKLFF. Written as DNA, the CDR3 is TGTGCCAGTAGCCTACAGGGAACTAATGAAAAACTGTTTTTT.

The gene calls are TRBV5-4 and TRBJ1-5, with a possible D match to TRBD1 (6 bases). Trimming shortened V by 4 bases and J by 4 bases, and 18 bases separated the two germline ends. Germline V gene data show CDR1 as SGHNT and CDR2 as YYREEE (reference sequence). The CDR3 spans 16 residues. The CDR3 nucleotides read TGTGCCAGCAGCGACGGGACCTTGGGACAAAATCAGCCCCAGCATTTT. Its translation: CASSDGTLGQNQPQHF.

Details on this clone: Germline and junction disagree at one end, which may indicate a read error. This rearrangement joins TRBV5-1 to TRBJ1-1; TRBD1 is a possible D gene (5 bases). Germline assignment: CDR1 SGHRS and CDR2 YFSETQ. This CDR3 has 13 residues. CDR3 in DNA: TGTGCCAGCAGCTTGGCTGACGGGGGTGGAGCTTTCTTT. This sequence encodes CASSLADGGGAFF. Full variable domain (remainder filled in from reference TRBV5-1 and TRBJ1-1): KAGVTQTPRYLIKTRGQQVTLSCSPISGHRSVSWYQQTPGQGLQFLFEYFSETQRNKGNFPGRFSGRQFSNSRSEMNVSTLELGDSALYLCASSLADGGGAFFGQGTRLTVV.

The chain is built from TRBV7-3 and TRBJ2-7, with 7 nucleotides matching TRBD1. V was clipped by 7 bases and J by 4 bases; unmatched bases: 7. Germline V gene lookup returns CDR1 SGHTA and CDR2 FQGTGA. The CDR3 loop spans 13 amino acids. The CDR3 DNA sequence: TGTGCCAGCACCCCGACAGGGTTTTACGAGCAGTACGTC. Its protein product is CASTPTGFYEQYV.

The rearrangement uses TRBV11-2 and TRBJ1-1; D is perhaps TRBD1 (6 bases). There are 16 residues in the CDR3. Between the trimmed V and J ends, which lost 0 bases and 1 base, there was a span of 12 bases. Per the germline V gene, CDR1 is SGHAT and CDR2 is FQNNGV. CDR3 in DNA: TGTGCCAGCAGCTTAGATTTGGGCAGGGGGAACACTGAAGCTTTCTTT. Protein sequence: CASSLDLGRGNTEAFF.

J is TRBJ2-3 and V is TRBV5-8; 10 nucleotides line up with TRBD2. CDR1 and CDR2 (germline): SGHTS, YDEGEE. Unmatched junction bases numbered 6, after V lost 3 bases and J lost 2 bases. The CDR3 has 16 amino acids. DNA for the CDR3: TGTGCCAGCAGCTGGGCCACTAGCGGGAACACAGATACGCAGTATTTT. Translated: CASSWATSGNTDTQYF.

J is TRBJ2-3 and V is TRBV27; D is possibly TRBD2 (6 bases). CDR1 MNHEY and CDR2 SMNVEV come from the germline V gene (reference sequence). There are 17 residues in the CDR3. With 2 bases removed from V and 0 bases from J, the gap between germline ends came to 15 bases. The CDR3 here is CASSLGGWGLSTDTQYF. In DNA form, the CDR3 reads TGTGCCAGCAGTTTAGGGGGTTGGGGACTTAGCACAGATACGCAGTATTTT.

J is TRBJ2-1 and V is TRBV11-3, with 8 bases lining up with TRBD1. Germline V gene lookup returns CDR1 SGHNT and CDR2 YENEEA. The CDR3 consists of 12 residues. Trimming removed 3 bases from V and 10 bases from J; junction bases left unmatched: 2. CDR3 bases: TGTGCCAGCAGCTTGGGGGACAGGGAGCAGTTCTTC. It is translated as CASSLGDREQFF.

V gene TRBV12-3 or TRBV12-4 combines with J gene TRBJ1-2; 7 bases are a match to TRBD1. J lost 9 bases, V lost 2 bases, and 6 bases had no gene match. This CDR3 comprises 13 residues. CDR3 sequence reads: CASSLRQGLSYTF. CDR3 coding DNA: TGTGCCAGCAGTTTAAGACAGGGTTTGAGCTACACCTTC.

The chain employs TRBV3-1 (or the pseudogene TRBV3-2) and TRBJ1-3; unclear D gene. The CDR3 covers 17 residues. Germline lookup yields CDR1 LGHDT and CDR2 YNNKEL (reference sequence). Trimming cost V 4 bases and J 0 bases, with 16 bases left between them. In nucleotides, the CDR3 is TGTGCCAGCAGCCTTCTAGCGAAACTGAGCTCTGGAAACACCATATATTTT. Its translation: CASSLLAKLSSGNTIYF.

The CDR3 region has the DNA TGCGCCAGCAGCCAAGTGTCGCAGCTCGCGGGGAGTTCACCCCTCCACTTT. Amino acids: CASSQVSQLAGSSPLHF. V gene TRBV4-3 combines with J gene TRBJ1-6, with unresolved D. Germline values: CDR1 LGHNA, CDR2 YSLEER. V dropped 1 base and J dropped 9 bases, with 19 bases sitting between them. The CDR3 is 17 amino acids.